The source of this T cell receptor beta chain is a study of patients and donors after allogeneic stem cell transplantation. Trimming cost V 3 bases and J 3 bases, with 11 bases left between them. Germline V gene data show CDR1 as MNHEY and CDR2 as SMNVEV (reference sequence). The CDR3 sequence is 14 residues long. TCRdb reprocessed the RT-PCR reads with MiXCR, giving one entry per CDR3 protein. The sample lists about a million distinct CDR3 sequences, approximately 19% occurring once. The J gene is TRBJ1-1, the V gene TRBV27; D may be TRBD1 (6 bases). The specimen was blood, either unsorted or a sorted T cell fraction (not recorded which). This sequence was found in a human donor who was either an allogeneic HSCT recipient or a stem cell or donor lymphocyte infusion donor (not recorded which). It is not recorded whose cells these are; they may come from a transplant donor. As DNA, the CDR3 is TGTGCCAGCAGTTTCGGGGGGCATGACACTGAAGCTTTCTTT. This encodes CASSFGGHDTEAFF.